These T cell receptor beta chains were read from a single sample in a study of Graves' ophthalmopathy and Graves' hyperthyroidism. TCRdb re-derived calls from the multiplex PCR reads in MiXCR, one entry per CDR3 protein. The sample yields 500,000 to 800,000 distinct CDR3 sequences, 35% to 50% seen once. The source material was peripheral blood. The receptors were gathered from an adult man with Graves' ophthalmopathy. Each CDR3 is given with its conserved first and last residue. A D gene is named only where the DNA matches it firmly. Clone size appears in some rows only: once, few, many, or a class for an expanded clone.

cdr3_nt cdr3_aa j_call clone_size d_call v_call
TGTGCCAGTACGCCCGGGACTAGCGGGGTCCAAGAGACCCAGTACTTC CASTPGTSGVQETQYF TRBJ2-5 many TRBD2 TRBV19
TGCAGTGCTAGGGCTGCAGGGGCTGGAAACACCATATATTTT CSARAAGAGNTIYF TRBJ1-3 NA NA TRBV20-1
TGTGCCAGCAGATTGGGGCTAGCGCTAGACAATGAGCAGTACTTC CASRLGLALDNEQYF TRBJ2-7 NA NA TRBV7-8
TGTGCCACCAGTTTCGGAGCATGGACAGATACGCAGTATTTT CATSFGAWTDTQYF TRBJ2-3 NA NA TRBV24-1
TGTGCCAGCAGCCCGGGACACCGCAATCAGCCCCAGCATTTT CASSPGHRNQPQHF TRBJ1-5 many NA TRBV3-1
TGCGCCAGCAGCTTGGGGCCGCTCACTGAAGCTTTCTTT CASSLGPLTEAFF TRBJ1-1 many NA TRBV5-1
TGTGCCAGCAGCTTGGAGGGCCACTATGGCTACACCTTC CASSLEGHYGYTF TRBJ1-2 many NA TRBV12-3/TRBV12-4
TGCAGTGCTAGCGGAGGACAGGGGGCCTACGCTAACTATGGCTACACCTTC CSASGGQGAYANYGYTF TRBJ1-2 many TRBD1 TRBV20-1
TGTGCCATCGGGGATAGGGGTACTTGGACCTACAATGAGCAGTTCTTC CAIGDRGTWTYNEQFF TRBJ2-1 NA NA TRBV10-3
TGTGCCAGCAGCTTCTCATCAAGCACTGAAGCTTTCTTT CASSFSSSTEAFF TRBJ1-1 NA NA TRBV5-6
TGCGCCAGCAGCCAAGAGGTAGTCCTCTACCCCCTCCACTTT CASSQEVVLYPLHF TRBJ1-6 few NA TRBV4-1
TGCAGCGGCTCCTCTGGGGCCAACGTCCTGACTTTC CSGSSGANVLTF TRBJ2-6 NA NA TRBV29-1
TGTGCCAGCAGCCCCAAAGCGGGAGTGGAAGATACGCAGTATTTT CASSPKAGVEDTQYF TRBJ2-3 NA TRBD2 TRBV25-1
TGTGCCAGCAGCCAAGTGCAGGGAGATGATGAAGCTTTCTTT CASSQVQGDDEAFF TRBJ1-1 few NA TRBV4-2
TGTGCCAGCAGTGAAGGGACAGGCGTCTACGAGCAGTACTTC CASSEGTGVYEQYF TRBJ2-7 few TRBD1 TRBV6-1
TGTGCCAGCAGCTTAGGTGAGAGCTACCTGAACACCGGGGAGCTGTTCTTT CASSLGESYLNTGELFF TRBJ2-2 many NA TRBV7-2
TGCGCCAGCAGCGACGGAGTCCTAGTCTATGGCTACACCTTC CASSDGVLVYGYTF TRBJ1-2 many NA TRBV5-1
TGTGCCAGCAGCGGGACAGGGACCGGGGAGCTGTTTTTT CASSGTGTGELFF TRBJ2-2 many TRBD1 TRBV9
TGTGCCAGCAGCCAAGACGGGGACAACTCTGGGGCCAACGTCCTGACTTTC CASSQDGDNSGANVLTF TRBJ2-6 few NA TRBV4-2
TGTGCCAGCAGCCCGGACAGGGGAAACTATGGCTACACCTTC CASSPDRGNYGYTF TRBJ1-2 many TRBD1 TRBV3-1
TGTGCCAGCAGCTTCAACCGGGGGGCAGATGAGACCCAGTACTTC CASSFNRGADETQYF TRBJ2-5 many NA TRBV7-2
TGTGCCAGCAGCCCTCGGGCAGGGATGGGTAATTCACCCCTCCACTTT CASSPRAGMGNSPLHF TRBJ1-6 NA NA TRBV11-1
TGTGCCAGCAGCCCCCGGAGGGAAGCCTACGAGCAGTACTTC CASSPRREAYEQYF TRBJ2-7 few NA TRBV11-2
TGTGCCAGCAGCTTATGGGGACAGGGGGCTTACGAGCAGTACTTC CASSLWGQGAYEQYF TRBJ2-7 many TRBD1 TRBV7-2
TGTGCCAGCAGCTTAGCGGCGATCTCCTACGAGCAGTACTTC CASSLAAISYEQYF TRBJ2-7 many NA TRBV13
TGTGCCAGCAGTTACTCCTACAGGGGGACGCGGGACTATGGCTACACCTTC CASSYSYRGTRDYGYTF TRBJ1-2 many TRBD1 TRBV10-3